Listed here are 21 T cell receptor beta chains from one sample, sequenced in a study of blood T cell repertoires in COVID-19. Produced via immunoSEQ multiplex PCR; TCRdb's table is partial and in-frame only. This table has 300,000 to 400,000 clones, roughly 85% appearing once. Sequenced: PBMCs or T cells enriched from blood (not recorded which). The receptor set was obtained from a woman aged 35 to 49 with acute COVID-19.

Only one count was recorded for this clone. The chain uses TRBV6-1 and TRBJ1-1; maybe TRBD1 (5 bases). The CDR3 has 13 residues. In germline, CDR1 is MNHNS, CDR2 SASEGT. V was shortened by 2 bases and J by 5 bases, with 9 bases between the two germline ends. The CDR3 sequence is CASSETRQTEAFF. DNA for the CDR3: TGTGCCAGCAGTGAAACCCGACAGACTGAAGCTTTCTTT.

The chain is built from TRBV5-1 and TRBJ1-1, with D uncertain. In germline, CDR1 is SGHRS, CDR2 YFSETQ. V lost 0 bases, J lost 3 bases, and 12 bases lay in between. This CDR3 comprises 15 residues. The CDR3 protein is CASSLADRVDTEAFF. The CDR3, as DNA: TGCGCCAGCAGCTTGGCGGATCGGGTTGACACTGAAGCTTTCTTT.

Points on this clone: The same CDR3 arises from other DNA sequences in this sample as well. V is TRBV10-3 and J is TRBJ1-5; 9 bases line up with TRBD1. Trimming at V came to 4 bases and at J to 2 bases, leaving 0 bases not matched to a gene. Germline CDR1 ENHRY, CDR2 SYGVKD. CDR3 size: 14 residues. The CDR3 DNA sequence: TGTGCCATCAGTGGGACAGGGGGCAATCAGCCCCAGCATTTT. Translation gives CAISGTGGNQPQHF.

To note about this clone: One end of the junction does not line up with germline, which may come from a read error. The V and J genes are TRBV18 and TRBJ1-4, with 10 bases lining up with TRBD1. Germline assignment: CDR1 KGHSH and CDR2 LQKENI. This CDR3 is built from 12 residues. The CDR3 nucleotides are TGTGCCAGCTCACCGCCGGGACAGGGGCTGGTTTTT. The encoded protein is CASSPPGQGLVF.

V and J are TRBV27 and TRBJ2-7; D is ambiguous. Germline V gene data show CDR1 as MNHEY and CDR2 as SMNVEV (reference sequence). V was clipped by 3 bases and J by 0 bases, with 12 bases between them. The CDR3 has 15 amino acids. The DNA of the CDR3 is TGTGCCAGCAGTTTTAGAGCGCAGAGCTCCTACGAGCAGTACTTC. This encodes CASSFRAQSSYEQYF.

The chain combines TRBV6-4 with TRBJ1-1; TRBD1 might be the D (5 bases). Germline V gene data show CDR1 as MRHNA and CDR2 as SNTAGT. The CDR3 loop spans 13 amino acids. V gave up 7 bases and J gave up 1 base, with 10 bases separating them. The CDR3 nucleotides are TGTGCCAGCATTCTGGACAAGAACACTGAAGCTTTCTTT. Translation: CASILDKNTEAFF.

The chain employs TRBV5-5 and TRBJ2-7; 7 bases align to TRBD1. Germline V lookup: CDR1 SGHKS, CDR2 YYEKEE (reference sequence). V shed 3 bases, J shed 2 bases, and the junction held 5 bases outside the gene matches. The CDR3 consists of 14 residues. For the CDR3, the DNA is TGTGCCAGCAGCTATATGGACAGGCCCTACGAGCAGTACTTC. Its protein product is CASSYMDRPYEQYF.

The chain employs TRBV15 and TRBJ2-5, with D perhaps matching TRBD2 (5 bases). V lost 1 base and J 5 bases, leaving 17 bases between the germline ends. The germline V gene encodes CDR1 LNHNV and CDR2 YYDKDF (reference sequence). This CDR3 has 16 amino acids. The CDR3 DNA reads TGTGCCACCAGCAGAGTCCGGTCGGCCGGGGATGAGACCCAGTACTTC. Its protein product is CATSRVRSAGDETQYF.

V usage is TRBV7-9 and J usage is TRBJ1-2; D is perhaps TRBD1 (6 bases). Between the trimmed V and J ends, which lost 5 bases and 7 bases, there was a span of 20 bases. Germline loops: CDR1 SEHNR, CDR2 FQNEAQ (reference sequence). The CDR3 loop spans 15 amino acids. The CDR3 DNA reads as TGTGCCAGCAGCCTACGGGACAAATCCTACGGTGGCTACACCTTC. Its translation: CASSLRDKSYGGYTF.

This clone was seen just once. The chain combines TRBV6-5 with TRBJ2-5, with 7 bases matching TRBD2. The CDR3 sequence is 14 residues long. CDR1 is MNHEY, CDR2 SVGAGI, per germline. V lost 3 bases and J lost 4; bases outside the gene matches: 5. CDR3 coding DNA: TGTGCCAGCAGTTATGGGGGAGGGAGAGAGACCCAGTACTTC. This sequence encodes CASSYGGGRETQYF.

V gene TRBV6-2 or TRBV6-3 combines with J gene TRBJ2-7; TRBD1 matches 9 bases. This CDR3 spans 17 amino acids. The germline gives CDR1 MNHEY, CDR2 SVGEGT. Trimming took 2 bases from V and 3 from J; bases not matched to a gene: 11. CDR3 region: CASSYMEGTGRIYEQYF. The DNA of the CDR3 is TGTGCCAGCAGTTACATGGAAGGGACAGGGAGGATCTACGAGCAGTACTTC.

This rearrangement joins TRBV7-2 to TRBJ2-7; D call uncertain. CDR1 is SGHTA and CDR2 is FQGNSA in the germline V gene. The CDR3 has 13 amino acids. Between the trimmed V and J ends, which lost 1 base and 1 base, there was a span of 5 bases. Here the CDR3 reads CASSLGASYEQYF. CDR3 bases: TGTGCCAGCAGCTTAGGGGCATCCTACGAGCAGTACTTC.

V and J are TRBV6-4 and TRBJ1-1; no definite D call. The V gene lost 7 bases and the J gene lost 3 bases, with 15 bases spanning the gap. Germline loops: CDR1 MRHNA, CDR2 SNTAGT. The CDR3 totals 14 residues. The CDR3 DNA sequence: TGTGCCAGCAAGCAATACCCAAGCGACACTGAAGCTTTCTTT. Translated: CASKQYPSDTEAFF.

Written as DNA, the CDR3 is TGTGCCAGCAGTCCCGGACAGGGAAGGGTCATCTATGGCTACACCTTC. Its translation is CASSPGQGRVIYGYTF. This rearrangement joins TRBV28 to TRBJ1-2; 8 bases fit TRBD1. This CDR3 spans 16 amino acids. Unmatched junction bases numbered 12, after V lost 5 bases and J lost 4 bases. Germline-derived CDR1 and CDR2 are MDHEN and SYDVKM.

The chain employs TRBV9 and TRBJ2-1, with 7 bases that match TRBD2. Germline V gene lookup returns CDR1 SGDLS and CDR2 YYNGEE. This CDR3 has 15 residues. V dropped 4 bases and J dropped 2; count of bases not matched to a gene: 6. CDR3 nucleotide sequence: TGTGCCAGCAGCCTCGATGGGACTACCTACAATGAGCAGTTCTTC. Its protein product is CASSLDGTTYNEQFF.

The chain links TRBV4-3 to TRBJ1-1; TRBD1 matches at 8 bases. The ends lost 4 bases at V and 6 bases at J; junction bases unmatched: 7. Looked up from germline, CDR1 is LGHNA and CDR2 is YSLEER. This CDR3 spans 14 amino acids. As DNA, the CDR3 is TGCGCCAGCAGCCTGGACAGGGTGGGCGCTGAAGCTTTCTTT. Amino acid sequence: CASSLDRVGAEAFF.

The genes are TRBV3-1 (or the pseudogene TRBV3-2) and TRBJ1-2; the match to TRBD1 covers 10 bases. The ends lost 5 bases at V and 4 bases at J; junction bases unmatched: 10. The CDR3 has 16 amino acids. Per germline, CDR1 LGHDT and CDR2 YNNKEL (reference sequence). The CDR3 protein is CASSLGQGVASYGYTF. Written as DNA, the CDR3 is TGTGCCAGCAGCTTAGGACAGGGGGTCGCCTCCTATGGCTACACCTTC.

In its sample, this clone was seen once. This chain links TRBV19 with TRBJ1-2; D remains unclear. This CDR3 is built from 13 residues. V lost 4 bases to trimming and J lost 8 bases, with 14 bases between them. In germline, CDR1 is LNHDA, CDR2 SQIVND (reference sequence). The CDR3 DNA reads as TGTGCCAGTAGTAATCGAGCAGGCATGGGCTACACCTTC. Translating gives CASSNRAGMGYTF.

DNA of the CDR3: TGTGCCAGCAGTATCCGACAGGGGACGGGCACTGAAGCTTTCTTT. This gives the protein CASSIRQGTGTEAFF. V usage is TRBV27 and J usage is TRBJ1-1, with TRBD1 matching over 8 bases. Trimming removed 5 bases from V and 4 bases from J; junction bases left unmatched: 9. Per the germline V gene, CDR1 is MNHEY and CDR2 is SMNVEV (reference sequence). The CDR3 consists of 15 residues.

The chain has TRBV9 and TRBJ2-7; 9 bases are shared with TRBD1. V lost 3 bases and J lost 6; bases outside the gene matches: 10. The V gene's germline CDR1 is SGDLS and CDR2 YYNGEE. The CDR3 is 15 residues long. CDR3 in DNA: TGTGCCAGCAGCGCAACAGCGGACAGGGGAAGCGAGCAGTACTTC. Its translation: CASSATADRGSEQYF.

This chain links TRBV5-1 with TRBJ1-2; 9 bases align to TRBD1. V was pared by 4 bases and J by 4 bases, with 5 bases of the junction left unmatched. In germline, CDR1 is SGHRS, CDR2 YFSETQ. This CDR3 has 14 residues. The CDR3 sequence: CASSPGQGTYGYTF. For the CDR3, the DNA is TGCGCCAGCAGCCCTGGACAGGGGACCTATGGCTACACCTTC.